The T cell receptor (beta chain) described here comes from a study of PD-L1 blockade in urothelial cancer. Points from the study as a whole: Expansion of tumor-associated blood clones at 3 weeks was greater in durable-benefit patients.

Time point reported: pretreatment peripheral blood. Urothelial carcinoma in patients was locally advanced or metastatic. With respect to this clone: Its antigen is unidentified. Other DNA sequences in the sample encode the same CDR3.

This CDR3 is built from 14 residues. V lost 2 bases to trimming and J lost 7 bases; unmatched junction nucleotides: 4. The germline CDR1 and CDR2 sequences are KGHSH and LQKENI. Every PCR was spiked with synthetic TCR analog templates. TCRdb's table, derived via immunoSEQ multiplex PCR, lists solely in-frame clones and lacks some. The table lists over 75,000 clones, about 89% of them singletons. This chain links TRBV18 with TRBJ2-7; 11 positions agree with TRBD2. This specimen was PBMCs, taken around atezolizumab (anti-PD-L1) treatment. The sequence derives from a woman aged 80 or over with urothelial cancer. CDR3 residues: CASSPGLAGVEQYF. The CDR3, as DNA: TGTGCCAGCTCACCAGGACTAGCGGGCGTAGAGCAGTACTTC.